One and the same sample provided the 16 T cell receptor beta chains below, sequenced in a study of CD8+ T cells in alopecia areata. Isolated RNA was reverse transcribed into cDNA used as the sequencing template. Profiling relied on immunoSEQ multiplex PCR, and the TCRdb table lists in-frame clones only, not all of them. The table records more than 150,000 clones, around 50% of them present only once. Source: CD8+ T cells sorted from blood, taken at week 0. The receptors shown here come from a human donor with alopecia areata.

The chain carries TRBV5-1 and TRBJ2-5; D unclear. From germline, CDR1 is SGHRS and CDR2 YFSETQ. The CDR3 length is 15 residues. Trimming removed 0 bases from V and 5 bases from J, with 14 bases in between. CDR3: CASSLESKGWETQYF. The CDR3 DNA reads TGCGCCAGCAGCTTGGAATCTAAAGGCTGGGAGACCCAGTACTTC.

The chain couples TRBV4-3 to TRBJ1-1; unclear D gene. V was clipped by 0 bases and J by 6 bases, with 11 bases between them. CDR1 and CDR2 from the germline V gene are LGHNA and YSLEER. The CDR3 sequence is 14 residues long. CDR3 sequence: CASSQEPGSPEAFF. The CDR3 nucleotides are TGCGCCAGCAGCCAAGAACCGGGGAGCCCTGAAGCTTTCTTT.

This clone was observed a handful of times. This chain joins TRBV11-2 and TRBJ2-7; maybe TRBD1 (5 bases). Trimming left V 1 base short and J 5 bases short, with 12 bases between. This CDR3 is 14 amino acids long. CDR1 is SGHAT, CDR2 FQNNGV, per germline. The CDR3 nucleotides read TGTGCCAGCAGCTTAGGGGGCACAGCCCACGAGCAGTACTTC. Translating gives CASSLGGTAHEQYF.

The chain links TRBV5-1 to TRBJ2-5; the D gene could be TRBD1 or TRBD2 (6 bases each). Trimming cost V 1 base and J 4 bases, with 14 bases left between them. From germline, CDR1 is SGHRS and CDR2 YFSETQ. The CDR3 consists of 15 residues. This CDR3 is CASSLLGGGSETQYF. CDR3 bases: TGCGCCAGCAGCTTGCTGGGGGGCGGATCAGAGACCCAGTACTTC.

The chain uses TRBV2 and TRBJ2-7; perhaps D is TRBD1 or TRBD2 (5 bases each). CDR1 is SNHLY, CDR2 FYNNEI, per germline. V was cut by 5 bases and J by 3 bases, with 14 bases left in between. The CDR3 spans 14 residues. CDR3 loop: CASSPGRINYEQYF. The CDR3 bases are TGTGCCAGCAGTCCGGGACGGATCAACTACGAGCAGTACTTC.

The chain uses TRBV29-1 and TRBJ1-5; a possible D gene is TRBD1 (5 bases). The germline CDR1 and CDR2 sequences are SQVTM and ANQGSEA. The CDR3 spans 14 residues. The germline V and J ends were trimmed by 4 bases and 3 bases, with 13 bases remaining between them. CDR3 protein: CSVGGSGDNQPQHF. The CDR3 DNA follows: TGCAGCGTTGGGGGGAGCGGGGACAATCAGCCCCAGCATTTT. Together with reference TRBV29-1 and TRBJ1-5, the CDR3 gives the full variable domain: SAVISQKPSRDICQRGTSLTIQCQVDSQVTMMFWYRQQPGQSLTLIATANQGSEATYESGFVIDKFPISRPNLTFSTLTVSNMSPEDSSIYLCSVGGSGDNQPQHFGDGTRLSIL.

Here the CDR3 reads CASTPGQEFYEQYF. The CDR3 nucleotides read TGTGCCAGCACCCCTGGACAGGAGTTCTACGAGCAGTACTTC. The chain recombines TRBV2 with TRBJ2-7; 7 nucleotides line up with TRBD1. The germline gives CDR1 SNHLY, CDR2 FYNNEI. The V gene end was trimmed by 7 bases and the J gene end by 3 bases; junction bases not matched to a gene: 9. This CDR3 is built from 14 residues.

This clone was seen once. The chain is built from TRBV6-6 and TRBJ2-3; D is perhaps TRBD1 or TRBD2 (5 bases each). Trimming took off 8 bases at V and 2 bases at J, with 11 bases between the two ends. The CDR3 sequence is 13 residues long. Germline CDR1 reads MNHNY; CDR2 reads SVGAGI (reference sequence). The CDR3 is CASVTGPTDTQYF. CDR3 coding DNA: TGTGCCAGCGTGACGGGGCCCACAGATACGCAGTATTTT.

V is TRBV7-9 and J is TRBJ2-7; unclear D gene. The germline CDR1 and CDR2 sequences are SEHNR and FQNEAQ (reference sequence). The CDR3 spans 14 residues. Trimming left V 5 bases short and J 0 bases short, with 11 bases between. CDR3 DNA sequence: TGTGCCAGCAGCATGACAATTAGCTCCTACGAGCAGTACTTC. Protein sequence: CASSMTISSYEQYF.

The CDR3 bases are TGCAGCGTTGCTGGGGACACTGGCACAGATACGCAGTATTTT. Translated, it gives CSVAGDTGTDTQYF. The rearrangement links TRBV29-1 to TRBJ2-3; D perhaps matches TRBD1 (6 bases). This CDR3 region has 14 residues. V dropped 4 bases and J dropped 1 base, with 12 bases sitting between them. Looked up from germline, CDR1 is SQVTM and CDR2 is ANQGSEA.

The chain's CDR3 is CASSLSGTPSPNTEAFF. The CDR3 coding sequence is TGTGCCAGCAGCTTATCCGGGACACCGAGCCCGAACACTGAAGCTTTCTTT. The gene calls are TRBV7-8 and TRBJ1-1; possible D gene TRBD1, 6 bases. The CDR3 has 17 amino acids. Trimming removed 2 bases from V and 1 base from J, with 17 bases in between. The germline CDR1 and CDR2 sequences are SGHVS and FQNEAQ.

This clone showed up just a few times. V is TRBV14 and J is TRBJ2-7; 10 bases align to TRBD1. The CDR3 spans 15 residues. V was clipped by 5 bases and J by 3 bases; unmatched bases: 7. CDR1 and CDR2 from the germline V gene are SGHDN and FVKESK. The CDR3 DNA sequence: TGTGCCAGCAGCTTTGGGACAGGGGCTTTCTACGAGCAGTACTTC. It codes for CASSFGTGAFYEQYF.

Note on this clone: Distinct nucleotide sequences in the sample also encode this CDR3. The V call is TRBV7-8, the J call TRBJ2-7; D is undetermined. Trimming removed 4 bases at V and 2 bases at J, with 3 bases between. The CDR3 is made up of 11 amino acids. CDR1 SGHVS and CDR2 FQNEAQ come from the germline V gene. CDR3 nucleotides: TGTGCCAGCAGCTCTACCTACGAGCAGTACTTC. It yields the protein CASSSTYEQYF.

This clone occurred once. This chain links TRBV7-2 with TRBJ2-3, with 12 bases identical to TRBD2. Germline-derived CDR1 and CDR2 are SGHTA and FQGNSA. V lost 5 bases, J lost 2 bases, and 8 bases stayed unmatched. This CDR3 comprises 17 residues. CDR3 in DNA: TGTGCCAGCAGCCCAAGACTAGCGGGGGAATTCACAGATACGCAGTATTTT. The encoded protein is CASSPRLAGEFTDTQYF.

The CDR3 reads CASSLKFSGYEQYF. The CDR3 DNA is TGTGCCAGCAGCTTAAAATTTTCTGGCTACGAGCAGTACTTC. V is TRBV7-2 and J is TRBJ2-7; D gene ambiguous. Germline lookup yields CDR1 SGHTA and CDR2 FQGNSA. This CDR3 has 14 amino acids. Between the trimmed V and J ends, which lost 2 bases and 3 bases, there was a span of 11 bases.

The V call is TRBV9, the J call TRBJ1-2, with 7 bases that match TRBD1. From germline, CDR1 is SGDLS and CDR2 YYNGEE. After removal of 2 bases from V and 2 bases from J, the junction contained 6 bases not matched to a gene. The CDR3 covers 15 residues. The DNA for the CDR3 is TGTGCCAGCAGCGTGGACCGACAGGGAAACTATGGCTACACCTTC. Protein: CASSVDRQGNYGYTF. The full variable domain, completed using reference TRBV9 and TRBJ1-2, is DSGVTQTPKHLITATGQRVTLRCSPRSGDLSVYWYQQSLDQGLQFLIQYYNGEERAKGNILERFSAQQFPDLHSELNLSSLELGDSALYFCASSVDRQGNYGYTFGSGTRLTVV.